These 6 T cell receptor beta chains were sequenced from one sample in a study of T cells after yellow fever vaccination. TCRdb re-analysed the 5' RACE reads in MiXCR, keeping a single row per CDR3 protein. The sample includes about 310,000 distinct CDR3 sequences, 3% to 4.5% seen only once; the top ten take 23%. The sample in question was PBMCs, obtained on the day of the yellow fever booster vaccination. The source is a man aged 18 to 30 who received the YFV17D yellow fever vaccine.

This clonotype was detected many times. This rearrangement joins TRBV20-1 to TRBJ2-5; D ambiguous. The CDR3 runs 12 residues. Between the trimmed V and J ends, which lost 5 bases and 5 bases, there was a span of 12 bases. Germline V CDR1 and CDR2: DFQATT, SNEGSKA (reference sequence). The CDR3 DNA is TGCAGTGCTCCGACCGCTGACGAGACCCAGTACTTC. Translation: CSAPTADETQYF.

This clonotype was observed many times. The chain recombines TRBV5-1 with TRBJ1-1, with D hard to call. The ends were cut back, 2 bases at V and 1 base at J, with 12 bases in the middle. Germline assignment: CDR1 SGHRS and CDR2 YFSETQ. CDR3 length: 15 amino acids. The CDR3 region is CASSLVGKGNTEAFF. In DNA form, the CDR3 reads TGCGCCAGCAGCTTAGTAGGTAAGGGGAACACTGAAGCTTTCTTT. The full variable domain, rest sourced from reference TRBV5-1 and TRBJ1-1, is KAGVTQTPRYLIKTRGQQVTLSCSPISGHRSVSWYQQTPGQGLQFLFEYFSETQRNKGNFPGRFSGRQFSNSRSEMNVSTLELGDSALYLCASSLVGKGNTEAFFGQGTRLTVV.

This clonotype was seen a few times. The chain has TRBV5-4 and TRBJ1-2, with D possibly matching TRBD1 (6 bases). The CDR3 runs to 13 residues. The germline CDR1 and CDR2 sequences are SGHNT and YYREEE (reference sequence). V was cut by 4 bases and J by 8 bases, with 15 bases left in between. The DNA of the CDR3 is TGTGCCAGCAGCGGAGAGACAGGTTTAGGCTACACCTTC. Translation: CASSGETGLGYTF.

This clonotype was observed a few times. The rearrangement links TRBV9 to TRBJ2-6; D remains unclear. The ends were cut back, 2 bases at V and 1 base at J, with 7 bases in the middle. Germline loops: CDR1 SGDLS, CDR2 YYNGEE. The CDR3 has 15 amino acids. The chain's CDR3 is CASSVGGSGANVLTF. The CDR3 DNA is TGTGCCAGCAGCGTCGGTGGGTCTGGGGCCAACGTCCTGACTTTC.

The J gene is TRBJ1-1, the V gene TRBV19; 8 bases align to TRBD1. Germline lookup yields CDR1 LNHDA and CDR2 SQIVND (reference sequence). Losses at the gene ends were 7 bases for V and 5 bases for J; bases not matched to a gene: 15. The CDR3 contains 16 residues. The DNA of the CDR3 is TGTGCCAGTACCTCTTGGCAGGGGGCTGATTGGACTGAAGCTTTCTTT. Translating it yields CASTSWQGADWTEAFF.

V usage is TRBV5-1 and J usage is TRBJ2-7, with 11 bases fitting TRBD1. CDR1 and CDR2 (germline): SGHRS, YFSETQ. The V gene end was trimmed by 4 bases and the J gene end by 0 bases; junction bases not matched to a gene: 6. The CDR3 covers 16 residues. CDR3 protein: CASSAGQGAYSYEQYF. The CDR3 DNA reads as TGCGCCAGCAGCGCAGGACAGGGGGCCTACTCCTACGAGCAGTACTTC.